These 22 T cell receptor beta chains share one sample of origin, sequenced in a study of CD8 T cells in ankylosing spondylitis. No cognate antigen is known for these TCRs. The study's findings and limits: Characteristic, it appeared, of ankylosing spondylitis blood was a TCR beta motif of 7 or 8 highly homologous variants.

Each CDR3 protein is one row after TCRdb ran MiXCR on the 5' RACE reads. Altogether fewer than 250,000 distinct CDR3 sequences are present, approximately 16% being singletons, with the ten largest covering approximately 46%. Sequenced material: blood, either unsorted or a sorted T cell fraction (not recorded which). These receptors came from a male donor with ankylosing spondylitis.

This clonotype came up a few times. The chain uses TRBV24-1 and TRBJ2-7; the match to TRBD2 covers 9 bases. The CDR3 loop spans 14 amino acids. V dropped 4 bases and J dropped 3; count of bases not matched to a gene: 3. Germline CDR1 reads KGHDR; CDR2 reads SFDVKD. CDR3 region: CATSERGGIYEQYF. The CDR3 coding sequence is TGTGCCACCAGTGAGCGGGGGGGAATCTACGAGCAGTACTTC.

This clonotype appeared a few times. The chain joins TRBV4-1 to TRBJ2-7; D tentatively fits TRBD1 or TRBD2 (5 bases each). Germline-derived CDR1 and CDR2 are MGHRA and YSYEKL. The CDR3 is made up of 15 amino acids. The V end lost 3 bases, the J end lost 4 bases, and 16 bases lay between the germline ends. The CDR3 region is CASSQGDDPGYEQYF. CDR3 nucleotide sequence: TGCGCCAGCAGCCAGGGGGACGACCCAGGGTACGAGCAGTACTTC.

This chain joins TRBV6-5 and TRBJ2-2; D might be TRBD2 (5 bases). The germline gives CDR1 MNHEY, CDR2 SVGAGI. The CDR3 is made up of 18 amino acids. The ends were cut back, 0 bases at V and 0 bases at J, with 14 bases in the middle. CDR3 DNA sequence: TGTGCCAGCAGTTACTCGAGAGTTCAACTAGCGAACACCGGGGAGCTGTTTTTT. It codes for CASSYSRVQLANTGELFF.

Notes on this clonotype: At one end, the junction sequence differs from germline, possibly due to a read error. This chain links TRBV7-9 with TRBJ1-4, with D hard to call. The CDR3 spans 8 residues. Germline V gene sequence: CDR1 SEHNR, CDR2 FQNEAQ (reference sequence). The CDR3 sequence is CASSLPYF. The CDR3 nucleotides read TGTGCCAGCAGCCTGCCCTACTTT. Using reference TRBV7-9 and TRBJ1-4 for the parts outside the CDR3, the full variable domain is DTGVSQNPRHKITKRGQNVTFRCDPISEHNRLYWYRQTLGQGPEFLTYFQNEAQLEKSRLLSDRFSAERPKGSFSTLEIQRTEQGDSAMYLCASSLPYFGSGTQLSVL.

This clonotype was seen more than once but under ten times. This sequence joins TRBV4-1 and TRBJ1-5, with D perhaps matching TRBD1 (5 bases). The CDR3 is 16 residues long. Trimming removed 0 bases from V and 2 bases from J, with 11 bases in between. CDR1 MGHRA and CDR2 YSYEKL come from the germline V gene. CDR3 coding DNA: TGCGCCAGCAGCCAAGAGAGCCAGGGCGGCAATCAGCCCCAGCATTTT. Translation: CASSQESQGGNQPQHF.

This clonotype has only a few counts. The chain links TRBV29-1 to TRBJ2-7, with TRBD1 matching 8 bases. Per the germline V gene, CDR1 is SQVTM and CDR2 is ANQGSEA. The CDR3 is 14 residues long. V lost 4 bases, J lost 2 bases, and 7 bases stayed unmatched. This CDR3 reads CSVVGTGLTYEQYF. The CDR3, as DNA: TGCAGCGTTGTCGGGACAGGACTTACCTACGAGCAGTACTTC.

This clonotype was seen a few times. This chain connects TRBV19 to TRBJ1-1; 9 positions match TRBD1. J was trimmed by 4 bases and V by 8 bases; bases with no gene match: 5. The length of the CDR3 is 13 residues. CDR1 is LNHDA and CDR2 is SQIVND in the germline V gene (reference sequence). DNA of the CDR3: TGTGCCAGTCGGGACAGGGTAGGCACTGAAGCTTTCTTT. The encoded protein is CASRDRVGTEAFF.

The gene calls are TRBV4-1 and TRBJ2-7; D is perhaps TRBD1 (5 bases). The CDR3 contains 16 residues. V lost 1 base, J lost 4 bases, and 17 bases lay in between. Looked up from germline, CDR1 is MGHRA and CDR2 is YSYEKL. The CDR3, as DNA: TGCGCCAGCAGCCAAGTGCAGGGTACTCTTGGGTACGAGCAGTACTTC. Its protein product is CASSQVQGTLGYEQYF.

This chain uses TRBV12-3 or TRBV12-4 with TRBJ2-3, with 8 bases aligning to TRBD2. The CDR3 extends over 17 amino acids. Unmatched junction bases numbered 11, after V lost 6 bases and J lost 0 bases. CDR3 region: CASSINGGAPSTDTQYF. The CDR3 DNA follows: TGTGCCAGCAGCATCAACGGGGGGGCCCCTAGCACAGATACGCAGTATTTT.

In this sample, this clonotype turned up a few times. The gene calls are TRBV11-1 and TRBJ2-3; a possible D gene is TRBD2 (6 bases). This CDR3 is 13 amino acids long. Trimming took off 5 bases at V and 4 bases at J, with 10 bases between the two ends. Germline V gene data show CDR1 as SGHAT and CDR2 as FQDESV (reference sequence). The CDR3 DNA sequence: TGTGCCAGCAGCCAAGGGGACTCAGATACGCAGTATTTT. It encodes CASSQGDSDTQYF.

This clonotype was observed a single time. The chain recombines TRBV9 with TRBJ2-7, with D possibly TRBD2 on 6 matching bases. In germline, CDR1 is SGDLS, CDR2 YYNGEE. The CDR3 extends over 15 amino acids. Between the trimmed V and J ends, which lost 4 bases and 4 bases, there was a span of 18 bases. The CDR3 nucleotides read TGTGCCAGCAGCCCTGGGGGGAGATGGGGATACGAGCAGTACTTC. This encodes CASSPGGRWGYEQYF. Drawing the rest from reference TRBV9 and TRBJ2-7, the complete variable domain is DSGVTQTPKHLITATGQRVTLRCSPRSGDLSVYWYQQSLDQGLQFLIQYYNGEERAKGNILERFSAQQFPDLHSELNLSSLELGDSALYFCASSPGGRWGYEQYFGPGTRLTVT.

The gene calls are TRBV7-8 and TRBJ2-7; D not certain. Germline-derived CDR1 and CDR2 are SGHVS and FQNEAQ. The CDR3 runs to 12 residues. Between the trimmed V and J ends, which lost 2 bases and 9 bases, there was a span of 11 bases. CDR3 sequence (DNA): TGTGCCAGCAGCTTAAGCGTGGAACCGCAGTACTTC. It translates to CASSLSVEPQYF.

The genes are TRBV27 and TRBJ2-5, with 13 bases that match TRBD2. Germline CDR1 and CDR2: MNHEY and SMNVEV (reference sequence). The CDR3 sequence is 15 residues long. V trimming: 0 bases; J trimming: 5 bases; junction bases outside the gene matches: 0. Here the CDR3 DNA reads TGTGCCAGCAGTTTATCGGGACTAGCGGGGGAGACCCAGTACTTC. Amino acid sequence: CASSLSGLAGETQYF.

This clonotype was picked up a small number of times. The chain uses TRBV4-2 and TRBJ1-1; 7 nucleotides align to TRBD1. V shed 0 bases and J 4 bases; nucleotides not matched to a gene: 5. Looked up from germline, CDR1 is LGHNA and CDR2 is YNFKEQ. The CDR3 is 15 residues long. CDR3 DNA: TGTGCCAGCAGCCAAGAGAGGACAGGCACCACTGAAGCTTTCTTT. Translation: CASSQERTGTTEAFF.

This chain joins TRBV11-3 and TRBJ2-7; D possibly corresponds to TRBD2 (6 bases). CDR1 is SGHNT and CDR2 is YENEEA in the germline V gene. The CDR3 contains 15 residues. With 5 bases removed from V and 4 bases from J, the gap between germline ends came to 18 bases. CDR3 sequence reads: CASSVGFGGSYEQYF. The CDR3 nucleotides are TGTGCCAGCAGCGTAGGATTCGGGGGAAGTTACGAGCAGTACTTC.

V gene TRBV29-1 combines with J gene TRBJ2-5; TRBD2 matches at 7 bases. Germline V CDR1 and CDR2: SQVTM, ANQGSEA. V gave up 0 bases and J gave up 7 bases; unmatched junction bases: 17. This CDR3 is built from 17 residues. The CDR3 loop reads CSVEDRAGPRELGTQYF. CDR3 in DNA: TGCAGCGTTGAAGATCGAGCGGGGCCACGGGAGCTGGGGACCCAGTACTTC.

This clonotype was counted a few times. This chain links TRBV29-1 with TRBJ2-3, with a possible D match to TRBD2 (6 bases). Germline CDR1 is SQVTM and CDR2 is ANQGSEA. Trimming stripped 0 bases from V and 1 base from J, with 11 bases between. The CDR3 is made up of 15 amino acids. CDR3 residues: CSVEEGWGGTDTQYF. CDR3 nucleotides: TGCAGCGTTGAAGAGGGATGGGGGGGCACAGATACGCAGTATTTT.

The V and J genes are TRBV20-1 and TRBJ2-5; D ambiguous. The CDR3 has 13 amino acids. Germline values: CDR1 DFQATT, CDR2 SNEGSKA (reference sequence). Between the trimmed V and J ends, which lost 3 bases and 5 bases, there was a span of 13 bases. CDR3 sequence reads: CSASSGVWETQYF. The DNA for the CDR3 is TGCAGTGCTAGTTCTGGGGTTTGGGAGACCCAGTACTTC.

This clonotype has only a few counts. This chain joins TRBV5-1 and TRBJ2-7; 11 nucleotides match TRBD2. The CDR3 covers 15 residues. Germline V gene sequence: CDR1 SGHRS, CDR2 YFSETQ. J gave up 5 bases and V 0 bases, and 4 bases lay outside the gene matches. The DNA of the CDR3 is TGCGCCAGCAGCTTGGCACTAGCGGGGGTCGACGAGCAGTACTTC. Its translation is CASSLALAGVDEQYF.

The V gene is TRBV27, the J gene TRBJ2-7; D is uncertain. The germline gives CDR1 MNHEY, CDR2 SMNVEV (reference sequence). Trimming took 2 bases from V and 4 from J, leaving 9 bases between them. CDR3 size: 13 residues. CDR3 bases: TGTGCCAGCAGTTTAGGGATTGGGTACGAGCAGTACTTC. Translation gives CASSLGIGYEQYF.

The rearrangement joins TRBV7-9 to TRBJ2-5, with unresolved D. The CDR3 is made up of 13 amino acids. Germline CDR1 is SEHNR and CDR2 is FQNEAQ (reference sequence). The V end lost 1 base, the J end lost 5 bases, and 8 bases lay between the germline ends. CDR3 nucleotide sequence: TGTGCCAGCAGCTTAGACGCACCGGAGACCCAGTACTTC. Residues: CASSLDAPETQYF.

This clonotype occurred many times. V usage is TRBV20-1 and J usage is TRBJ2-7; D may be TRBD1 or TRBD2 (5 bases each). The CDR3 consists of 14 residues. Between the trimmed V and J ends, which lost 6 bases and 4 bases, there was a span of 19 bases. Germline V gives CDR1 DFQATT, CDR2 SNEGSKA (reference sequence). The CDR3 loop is CSANDELGQYEQYF. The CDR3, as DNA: TGCAGTGCGAACGATGAACTAGGACAATACGAGCAGTACTTC.